This TCR beta chain came from a study of Ad26.COV2.S vaccination and SARS-CoV-2 variants. Generated by immunoSEQ multiplex PCR, the TCRdb table keeps only in-frame clones and is missing some. The sample carries about 480,000 clones, around 85% recorded once. Trimming shortened V by 1 base and J by 4 bases, and 6 bases separated the two germline ends. The germline CDR1 and CDR2 sequences are SGHAT and FQNNGV. This CDR3 comprises 13 residues. The sample's treatment: roughly 18 received Ad26.COV2.S at low or high dose, single or two shots; roughly five received placebo; per-sample allocation not given. Sampling was done on day 63 after the first vaccine or placebo injection. This clone showed up just a few times.

The origin of this receptor is a person between 18 and 65 years old who received the Ad26.COV2.S COVID-19 vaccine or a placebo. Sequenced material: peripheral blood, taken in a trial of Ad26.COV2.S vaccine versus placebo. The chain is built from TRBV11-2 and TRBJ2-3; no firm D call. The DNA of the CDR3 is TGTGCCAGCAGCTTAGCCGGGCCAGATACGCAGTATTTT. The encoded protein is CASSLAGPDTQYF.